This TCR beta chain was obtained from a study of blood T cell repertoires in COVID-19. Libraries were prepared by immunoSEQ multiplex PCR; TCRdb keeps only in-frame clonotypes and omits some of them. The sample carries roughly 200,000 clones, approximately 80% recorded once. Seattle's cohort entered during active infection and was followed longitudinally. V gave up 4 bases and J gave up 4 bases, with 18 bases separating them. Germline assignment: CDR1 SGDLS and CDR2 YYNGEE. The CDR3 covers 15 residues. This chain links TRBV9 with TRBJ2-7; D might be TRBD2 (5 bases). This clonotype was obtained from a middle-aged woman with COVID-19, enrolled during active disease. Sample: peripheral blood. The chain's CDR3 is CASSPPGDIGYEQYF. DNA for the CDR3: TGTGCCAGCAGCCCACCCGGGGATATTGGTTACGAGCAGTACTTC.